A single sample is the source of the 17 T cell receptor beta chains below, sequenced in a study of PD-1 blockade in classical Hodgkin lymphoma. Generated by immunoSEQ multiplex PCR, the TCRdb table keeps only in-frame clones and is missing some. Among some 100,000 clones listed, roughly 89% were seen once. Every patient relapsed after autologous stem cell transplantation, and brentuximab vedotin exposure varied. The material was peripheral blood mononuclear cells (PBMCs), obtained at baseline. Every receptor here comes from a human donor with classical Hodgkin lymphoma.

CDR3 sequence reads: CASSESVSGRKKGGYTF. The CDR3 DNA reads TGTGCCAGCAGTGAATCCGTATCGGGACGGAAAAAAGGTGGCTACACCTTC. V and J are TRBV6-1 and TRBJ1-2, with D perhaps matching TRBD1 (5 bases). The V gene lost 2 bases and the J gene lost 7 bases, with 23 bases spanning the gap. The length of the CDR3 is 17 residues. CDR1 is MNHNS and CDR2 is SASEGT in the germline V gene.

This sequence joins TRBV7-9 and TRBJ2-7, with D possibly matching TRBD1 (6 bases). CDR3 length equals 15 residues. V shed 1 base and J shed 3 bases, with 13 bases lying between them. The germline V gene encodes CDR1 SEHNR and CDR2 FQNEAQ (reference sequence). CDR3 sequence: CASSLDGQQLYEQYF. In DNA, the CDR3 is TGTGCCAGCAGCTTAGACGGACAGCAGCTCTACGAGCAGTACTTC.

The J gene is TRBJ2-2, the V gene TRBV6-6; TRBD1 aligns across 10 bases. The CDR3 totals 14 residues. V dropped 4 bases and J dropped 7; count of bases not matched to a gene: 3. Germline-derived CDR1 and CDR2 are MNHNY and SVGAGI (reference sequence). The CDR3 coding sequence is TGTGCCAGCAGTTCCGGGACAGGGGTCGGGGAGCTGTTTTTT. Protein product: CASSSGTGVGELFF.

The J gene is TRBJ1-3, the V gene TRBV9; no definite D call. The CDR3 totals 13 residues. V lost 0 bases and J lost 4, with 5 bases in between. Germline CDR1 reads SGDLS; CDR2 reads YYNGEE. This CDR3 is CASSVVGGNTIYF. Written as DNA, the CDR3 is TGTGCCAGCAGCGTAGTTGGGGGAAACACCATATATTTT.

The chain joins TRBV5-1 to TRBJ2-3, with 8 bases fitting TRBD2. The V and J ends lost 4 bases and 4 bases, in that order; junction bases with no gene match: 11. This CDR3 contains 16 residues. Germline-derived CDR1 and CDR2 are SGHRS and YFSETQ. The CDR3 protein is CASSPGSGSHPDTQYF. In DNA form, the CDR3 reads TGCGCCAGCAGCCCAGGCAGCGGGAGCCACCCAGATACGCAGTATTTT.

The chain joins TRBV5-1 to TRBJ2-2, with D maybe TRBD2 (5 bases). V was trimmed by 3 bases and J by 6 bases, leaving 18 bases between them. CDR3 size: 16 residues. The germline V gene has CDR1 SGHRS and CDR2 YFSETQ. CDR3 loop: CASSSLRGLNSGELFF. In nucleotides, the CDR3 is TGCGCCAGCAGCTCATTGCGAGGGCTCAACTCCGGGGAGCTGTTTTTT.

Here the CDR3 DNA reads TGTGCCAGCAGCTCCGGGCTCACAGGGTCGGGCGGCTACACCTTC. This translates into CASSSGLTGSGGYTF. V usage is TRBV9 and J usage is TRBJ1-2; a weak D match, TRBD1 (6 bases). This CDR3 has 15 amino acids. Trimming removed 4 bases from V and 8 bases from J, with 21 bases in between. Germline V gene lookup returns CDR1 SGDLS and CDR2 YYNGEE.

This sequence joins TRBV6-5 and TRBJ1-2, with 8 bases fitting TRBD1. The CDR3 runs to 13 residues. Looked up from germline, CDR1 is MNHEY and CDR2 is SVGAGI. V was clipped by 6 bases and J by 6 bases; unmatched bases: 6. Written as DNA, the CDR3 is TGTGCCAGCAGAACCGGGACAGGTCATGGCTACACCTTC. This translates into CASRTGTGHGYTF.

The chain carries TRBV6-5 and TRBJ1-3; a weak D match, TRBD1 (5 bases). The germline V gene has CDR1 MNHEY and CDR2 SVGAGI. Trimming took off 2 bases at V and 2 bases at J, with 10 bases between the two ends. The CDR3 is 15 amino acids. In nucleotides, the CDR3 is TGTGCCAGCAGTTACGGGATGGGGGCTGGAAACACCATATATTTT. It yields the protein CASSYGMGAGNTIYF.

V is TRBV30 and J is TRBJ2-7; 9 bases agree with TRBD1. Germline-derived CDR1 and CDR2 are GTSNPN and SVGIG (reference sequence). The CDR3 length is 15 residues. The ends lost 3 bases at V and 1 base at J; junction bases unmatched: 7. The CDR3 DNA reads as TGTGCCTGGAGAGGCCGGGACAGGGAGTCCTACGAGCAGTACTTC. It yields the protein CAWRGRDRESYEQYF.

The CDR3, as DNA: TGTGCCAGCAGCCCCAAGACAGGGTTCCTTTCTGGAAACACCATATATTTT. It yields the protein CASSPKTGFLSGNTIYF. This chain connects TRBV7-9 to TRBJ1-3; 7 bases agree with TRBD1. Germline CDR1 SEHNR, CDR2 FQNEAQ (reference sequence). V was clipped by 5 bases and J by 1 base; unmatched bases: 11. The CDR3 sequence is 17 residues long.

J is TRBJ2-1 and V is TRBV2, with 11 bases matching TRBD2. Germline CDR1 and CDR2: SNHLY and FYNNEI. Unmatched junction bases numbered 13, after V lost 6 bases and J lost 12 bases. The CDR3 is 15 amino acids. The CDR3 coding sequence is TGTGCCAGCAGACGACAGCCCGGGACTAGCGGATTGCAGTTCTTC. Amino acids: CASRRQPGTSGLQFF.

V is TRBV10-3 and J is TRBJ2-3, with a weak D call TRBD1 (5 bases). Germline CDR1 reads ENHRY; CDR2 reads SYGVKD. The germline V and J ends were trimmed by 0 bases and 7 bases, with 8 bases remaining between them. This CDR3 is 13 amino acids long. The CDR3: CAISESGHNTQYF. CDR3 coding DNA: TGTGCCATCAGTGAGTCTGGACACAATACGCAGTATTTT.

This chain connects TRBV6-1 to TRBJ2-5; the D gene is possibly TRBD1 (6 bases). Trimming removed 2 bases from V and 5 bases from J, with 18 bases in between. The V gene's germline CDR1 is MNHNS and CDR2 SASEGT. CDR3 size: 16 residues. Written as DNA, the CDR3 is TGTGCCAGCAGTGAAAACAGTCTGGGGGCACGGGAGACCCAGTACTTC. This encodes CASSENSLGARETQYF.

Only a few counts were recorded for this clone. The chain joins TRBV5-1 to TRBJ2-5; D is unclear. The CDR3 sequence is 14 residues long. Trimming removed 4 bases from V and 5 bases from J, with 15 bases in between. Germline V gene data show CDR1 as SGHRS and CDR2 as YFSETQ. This chain's CDR3 is CASSPDGSWETQYF. For the CDR3, the DNA is TGCGCCAGCAGCCCTGACGGTTCTTGGGAGACCCAGTACTTC.

The V and J genes are TRBV6-1 and TRBJ2-7; TRBD1 aligns across 9 bases. Germline loops: CDR1 MNHNS, CDR2 SASEGT. This CDR3 is built from 15 residues. V lost 7 bases, J lost 2 bases, and 9 bases stayed unmatched. The CDR3 DNA reads TGTGCCAGCACCGTTGACAGGGGGACACCCTACGAGCAGTACTTC. This translates into CASTVDRGTPYEQYF.

V usage is TRBV11-2 and J usage is TRBJ1-2; D perhaps matches TRBD1 (5 bases). CDR1 is SGHAT and CDR2 is FQNNGV in the germline V gene. CDR3 length equals 16 residues. V was trimmed by 2 bases and J by 6 bases, leaving 19 bases between them. CDR3 sequence reads: CASSLLRGKLRDGYTF. The CDR3 region has the DNA TGTGCCAGCAGCTTATTACGGGGGAAACTACGGGATGGCTACACCTTC. Full variable domain (missing parts from reference TRBV11-2 and TRBJ1-2): EAGVAQSPRYKIIEKRQSVAFWCNPISGHATLYWYQQILGQGPKLLIQFQNNGVVDDSQLPKDRFSAERLKGVDSTLKIQPAKLEDSAVYLCASSLLRGKLRDGYTFGSGTRLTVV.